This record concerns one TCR beta chain sequence. Its antigen is not yet known. The input lacks base qualities; no much larger clone sits a single base away. At one collaborating source in Seattle, patients were enrolled during active infection and were followed longitudinally through the course of disease. Each collaborating institution followed its own protocols to collect whole blood in K2EDTA tubes. Collaborator samples were shipped for TCRbeta analysis as frozen whole blood, isolated PBMCs, or DNA extracted from either sample type. Cut back by 2 bases and 8 bases, the V and J ends lie 12 bases apart. Taken from the germline V gene, the CDR1 and CDR2 loops are MDHEN and SYDVKM. There are 13 amino acids in the CDR3, from cysteine to phenylalanine inclusive. The CDR3 DNA has 39 bases and is translated from base 1. The entry originates in a study of blood T cell repertoires in COVID-19 (dated by TCRdb to about 2020). For context, the study as a whole: The collaborator samples originated in the United States, Italy and Spain and spanned the acute and convalescent phases of COVID-19. The material from the prospective study consisted of cDNA or gDNA derived from T cells, B-cell-depleted T cells, or PBMCs. Subjects who had been exposed to COVID-19, were actively infected with it, or had recovered from it provided the deeply sampled blood TCRbeta repertoires that made up the dataset. The repertoires were released in a freely available public database meant as a resource for research on the immune response to SARS-CoV-2. The samples were drawn from the first 160 participants of the ongoing ImmuneRACE study and from some 1,300 subjects provided by 6 global collaborators. A de-identified subject ID, COVID-19 status, age in years and sex were almost always included in the sample metadata. Where available, HLA class I and class II types were obtained from metadata supplied by the sample provider rather than from assay-based typing.

TCRbeta CDR3 regions were amplified from genomic DNA using the immunoSEQ Assay, a bias-controlled multiplex PCR. Per the original workflow: Within the assay, amplification of reference gene primers was used to estimate how many nucleated cells each sample contained. Sequence reads were collapsed and filtered to measure the absolute abundance of every unique TCRbeta CDR3 rearrangement. For each sample, productive Simpson clonality was calculated as the square root of Simpson's diversity index over productive rearrangements. Held by TCRdb, this immuneACCESS table contains in-frame sequences only and omits some clones. Under half of the omission traces to an unresolved V gene where checked; the cause of the rest is unknown. V and J calls and clone size are given by that table; D and trimming were obtained from the DNA. Here the sample has about 190,000 clones; about 80% occur a single time. The ten largest clones add up to 6.5% to 9.5% of the sample.

Here is what the overall study found, with its caveats: The amount of clinical and demographic metadata varied by source and participant and was provided uncurated.

This sequence was found in an older woman with COVID-19, enrolled during active disease. The V and J genes are TRBV28 and TRBJ1-1, with a weak D call of TRBD1 (5 bases match). The source material was peripheral blood. Here the CDR3 is given as CASSLKGHREAFF. In nucleotides, the sequence is TGTGCCAGCAGTTTAAAGGGGCATAGGGAAGCTTTCTTT.